The next 18 T cell receptor beta chains were all read from a single sample in a study of CD8+ T cells in alopecia areata (dated by TCRdb to 2016 to 2018). The library was produced with the immunoSEQ multiplex PCR assay. For TCR sequencing, RNA was extracted from every sample and reverse transcribed into cDNA to serve as template. TCRdb retrieved this table from immuneACCESS and kept in-frame rearrangements only. Not all clones are present; in checked studies, unresolved V genes account for under half, and no reason is known for the remainder. The sample contains about 210,000 clones, less than 65% of them found a single time. The ten largest make up roughly 4.2% of the sample. Interpreted using the paper, the time point label stands for: about 4 weeks on oral tofacitinib. The treatment or condition label on this specimen signifies: oral pan-JAK inhibitor, 5-10 mg twice daily. Sequenced material: CD4+ T cells sorted from blood, taken at week 4, from a patient treated with tofacitinib. The origin of the receptors is a human donor with alopecia areata.

About this clone itself: A read error may account for a junction end that differs from germline. V usage is TRBV5-4 and J usage is TRBJ1-1; 10 bases map to TRBD1. The CDR3 covers 15 residues. The germline V gene has CDR1 SGHNT and CDR2 YYREEE (reference sequence). Here the CDR3 reads CANSRRQGADTEAFF. As DNA, the CDR3 is TGTGCCAACAGCCGTCGACAGGGGGCGGACACTGAAGCTTTCTTT.

The genes are TRBV5-1 and TRBJ2-1; D not certain. CDR1 is SGHRS, CDR2 YFSETQ, per germline. This CDR3 is 12 amino acids long. V lost 6 bases and J lost 5, with 9 bases in between. CDR3 in amino acids: CASTDFDNEQFF. The CDR3 DNA reads as TGCGCCAGCACCGACTTCGACAATGAGCAGTTCTTC.

The chain joins TRBV23-1 to TRBJ1-5; D is undetermined. TRBV23-1 is recorded as an ORF, its role being uncertain. The V and J ends lost 0 bases and 4 bases respectively, with 16 bases between them. The CDR3 is 17 residues long. The CDR3 sequence: CASSQSTGFPRNQPQHF. CDR3 sequence (DNA): TGCGCCAGCAGTCAATCGACGGGCTTCCCCCGGAATCAGCCCCAGCATTTT.

The rearrangement uses TRBV27 and TRBJ1-2; D call uncertain. The germline V gene encodes CDR1 MNHEY and CDR2 SMNVEV (reference sequence). V lost 3 bases to trimming and J lost 7 bases, with 12 bases between them. The CDR3 is 13 amino acids. The CDR3 sequence is CASSFLLRGGYTF. CDR3 nucleotides: TGTGCCAGCAGTTTCCTTCTGAGAGGTGGCTACACCTTC.

The V gene is TRBV4-3, the J gene TRBJ1-5; 11 bases agree with TRBD1. CDR3 length: 14 amino acids. Per germline, CDR1 LGHNA and CDR2 YSLEER. V was pared by 5 bases and J by 7 bases, with 4 bases of the junction left unmatched. CDR3 protein: CASSSGTGGQPQHF. CDR3 bases: TGCGCCAGCAGCTCCGGGACAGGGGGGCAGCCCCAGCATTTT.

V is TRBV19 and J is TRBJ2-5; D may match TRBD1 or TRBD2 (5 bases each). The CDR3 length is 13 residues. Trimming stripped 5 bases from V and 4 bases from J, with 11 bases between. Germline V CDR1 and CDR2: LNHDA, SQIVND (reference sequence). The CDR3 nucleotides read TGTGCCAGTAGTGAGGGGCGGCGAGAGACCCAGTACTTC. It specifies CASSEGRRETQYF. Using reference TRBV19 and TRBJ2-5 for the parts outside the CDR3, the full variable domain is DGGITQSPKYLFRKEGQNVTLSCEQNLNHDAMYWYRQDPGQGLRLIYYSQIVNDFQKGDIAEGYSVSREKKESFPLTVTSAQKNPTAFYLCASSEGRRETQYFGPGTRLLVL.

The J gene is TRBJ2-3, the V gene TRBV11-2, with D unclear. CDR1 is SGHAT and CDR2 is FQNNGV in the germline V gene. This CDR3 has 13 amino acids. The V end was cut by 7 bases, the J end by 4 bases, with 12 bases between. The CDR3 protein is CASTPFVADTQYF. CDR3 bases: TGTGCCAGCACCCCTTTTGTTGCAGATACGCAGTATTTT.

The rearrangement links TRBV5-1 to TRBJ1-3, with D possibly TRBD1 on 6 matching bases. Trimming removed 4 bases at V and 0 bases at J, with 17 bases between. Germline assignment: CDR1 SGHRS and CDR2 YFSETQ. There are 17 residues in the CDR3. CDR3 DNA sequence: TGCGCCAGCAGCCCCTGGACAGAGCCGGCCTCTGGAAACACCATATATTTT. It codes for CASSPWTEPASGNTIYF.

The chain couples TRBV4-1 to TRBJ2-7; D remains unclear. The germline CDR1 and CDR2 sequences are MGHRA and YSYEKL. The length of the CDR3 is 14 residues. V gave up 4 bases and J gave up 9 bases, with 19 bases separating them. CDR3 sequence reads: CASSRTEVSVGQYF. CDR3 sequence (DNA): TGCGCCAGCAGCCGAACAGAAGTTTCAGTCGGGCAGTACTTC.

The genes are TRBV9 and TRBJ2-6; D not resolved. From germline, CDR1 is SGDLS and CDR2 YYNGEE. This CDR3 is 15 amino acids long. Between the trimmed V and J ends, which lost 3 bases and 0 bases, there was a span of 7 bases. The chain's CDR3 is CASSADVSGANVLTF. The CDR3, as DNA: TGTGCCAGCAGCGCGGACGTCTCTGGGGCCAACGTCCTGACTTTC.

This clone has a handful of counts. Other DNA sequences of this sample code for an identical CDR3. V usage is TRBV7-2 and J usage is TRBJ2-7; a weak D match, TRBD2 (5 bases). The V gene lost 5 bases and the J gene lost 0 bases, with 11 bases spanning the gap. Germline V gene sequence: CDR1 SGHTA, CDR2 FQGNSA. CDR3 length: 14 amino acids. CDR3 region: CASSPSGTSYEQYF. In DNA, the CDR3 is TGTGCCAGCAGCCCGTCGGGAACCTCCTACGAGCAGTACTTC.

This clone was counted between two and nine times. The chain carries TRBV9 and TRBJ2-1; 12 nucleotides line up with TRBD2. The CDR3 consists of 15 residues. The germline V gene has CDR1 SGDLS and CDR2 YYNGEE. J was trimmed by 8 bases and V by 0 bases; bases with no gene match: 3. The chain's CDR3 is CASSVVGLAGHEQFF. For the CDR3, the DNA is TGTGCCAGCAGCGTAGTAGGACTAGCGGGGCATGAGCAGTTCTTC.

CDR3 in amino acids: CASSPLGQGEGYTF. The CDR3 nucleotides read TGTGCCAGCAGCCCCCTCGGACAGGGTGAGGGCTACACCTTC. This chain uses TRBV7-2 with TRBJ1-2, with TRBD1 matching 8 bases. Losses at the gene ends were 5 bases for V and 8 bases for J; bases not matched to a gene: 10. The length of the CDR3 is 14 residues. Per the germline V gene, CDR1 is SGHTA and CDR2 is FQGNSA.

With respect to this clone: A junction end diverges from the germline sequence, so it may reflect a read error. CDR3 coding DNA: TGTGCCAGCAGCGTCAGGGGGGGGTCGATCCAAGGGACCCAGTACTTC. Its translation: CASSVRGGSIQGTQYF. The chain is built from TRBV7-2 and TRBJ2-5, with D perhaps assigned TRBD1 or TRBD2 (7 bases each). The CDR3 spans 16 residues. The germline gives CDR1 SGHTA, CDR2 FQGNSA.

The rearrangement links TRBV7-9 to TRBJ1-2, with D maybe TRBD1 (6 bases). The CDR3 extends over 13 amino acids. Germline lookup yields CDR1 SEHNR and CDR2 FQNEAQ (reference sequence). V lost 6 bases to trimming and J lost 7 bases, with 15 bases between them. The CDR3 region is CASSRTGSRGYTF. The CDR3 DNA is TGTGCCAGCAGTCGTACAGGGTCTCGTGGCTACACCTTC. Based on the CDR3 plus reference TRBV7-9 and TRBJ1-2, the full variable domain is DTGVSQNPRHKITKRGQNVTFRCDPISEHNRLYWYRQTLGQGPEFLTYFQNEAQLEKSRLLSDRFSAERPKGSFSTLEIQRTEQGDSAMYLCASSRTGSRGYTFGSGTRLTVV.

This sequence joins TRBV10-2 and TRBJ1-2; D possibly corresponds to TRBD1 (6 bases). Germline loops: CDR1 WSHSY, CDR2 SAAADI. With 0 bases removed from V and 5 bases from J, the gap between germline ends came to 7 bases. The CDR3 has 13 amino acids. Written as DNA, the CDR3 is TGCGCCAGCAGTGAGTCAGGGGGTTATGGCTACACCTTC. It translates to CASSESGGYGYTF.

The J gene is TRBJ2-5, the V gene TRBV18; no clear D gene. Germline V gives CDR1 KGHSH, CDR2 LQKENI. This CDR3 contains 13 residues. Trimming left V 0 bases short and J 3 bases short, with 5 bases between. The CDR3 reads CASSPPMEETQYF. The CDR3 coding sequence is TGTGCCAGCTCACCACCCATGGAAGAGACCCAGTACTTC.

The chain uses TRBV4-1 and TRBJ2-5; TRBD2 matches at 8 bases. The germline CDR1 and CDR2 sequences are MGHRA and YSYEKL. The CDR3 sequence is 17 residues long. V gave up 0 bases and J gave up 3 bases; unmatched junction bases: 9. The DNA of the CDR3 is TGCGCCAGCAGCCAAGAAATCCTGGCGGGGGGCGAAGAGACCCAGTACTTC. Translated: CASSQEILAGGEETQYF.